A selection of T cell receptor beta chains follows, all from one sample in a study of T cell repertoires in cytomegalovirus infection. TCRdb passed the reads through MiXCR, listing each CDR3 protein once. The sample shows 740,000 or so distinct CDR3 sequences, approximately 40% of them seen only once. The sequencing input was PBMCs. All receptors come from a human donor in good health (CMV status not recorded). Some clones in this sample may be carry-over from other donors' samples. Each CDR3 is given with its conserved first and last residue. The order of the fields is CDR3 DNA, CDR3 protein, V gene, clone size, J gene, D gene, CDR3 length. The D gene is left open where the match is weak. Rows may omit the clone size; those that give it use once, few, many or a size class.

TGTGCCAGCAGCTTATACGGGGGGGCCCAAGAGACCCAGTACTTC | CASSLYGGAQETQYF | TRBV7-3 | few | TRBJ2-5 | TRBD2 | 15
TGTGCCAGCAGCCTCACAAGGACTAACTATGGCTACACCTTC | CASSLTRTNYGYTF | TRBV7-2 | many | TRBJ1-2 | - | 14
TGCAGTGTCAGCGGTAGCGGGAGAGGCTCCTACAATGAGCAGTTCTTC | CSVSGSGRGSYNEQFF | TRBV20-1 | - | TRBJ2-1 | TRBD2 | 16
TGCAGTGCTGCCCGGACAGGGGCCTACGAGCAGTACTTC | CSAARTGAYEQYF | TRBV20-1 | - | TRBJ2-7 | TRBD1 | 13
TGTGCCAGCGGAACAGGGACAGGGAAGGCTTTCTTT | CASGTGTGKAFF | TRBV28 | - | TRBJ1-1 | TRBD1 | 12
TGTGCCAGCGGGACCTGGAATGAGCAGTTCTTC | CASGTWNEQFF | TRBV28 | - | TRBJ2-1 | - | 11
TGTGCCAGCAGTTCCCCCGACAGGGTCGGAGAGACCCAGTACTTC | CASSSPDRVGETQYF | TRBV28 | once | TRBJ2-5 | TRBD1 | 15
TGTGCCAGCAGTTTGAACGGCCAGACCTATGTCTACGAGCAGTACTTC | CASSLNGQTYVYEQYF | TRBV28 | - | TRBJ2-7 | - | 16
TGTGCCAGCAGCTGGGACGGCCTGAACACTGAAGCTTTCTTT | CASSWDGLNTEAFF | TRBV5-8 | - | TRBJ1-1 | - | 14
TGTGCCAGCAGCTTAGTGTATCGGGGCGGTGCCGATACGCAGTATTTT | CASSLVYRGGADTQYF | TRBV7-6 | - | TRBJ2-3 | - | 16
TGTGCCAGCAGTATAACAGGGGAAAATTCACCCCTCCACTTT | CASSITGENSPLHF | TRBV6-6 | few | TRBJ1-6 | TRBD1 | 14
TGTGCCAGCAGCTTCGGGGGCCAGGACTATGGCTACACCTTC | CASSFGGQDYGYTF | TRBV5-5 | once | TRBJ1-2 | - | 14
TGCAGTGCCCCGGGACTCGACTACAATGAGCAGTTCTTC | CSAPGLDYNEQFF | TRBV20-1 | - | TRBJ2-1 | - | 13
TGTGCCAGTACGGTGGTCCCCAATCAGCCCCAGCATTTT | CASTVVPNQPQHF | TRBV19 | - | TRBJ1-5 | - | 13
TGTGCCAGCAGCTTCGACAGGGGCGGAGATACGCAGTATTTT | CASSFDRGGDTQYF | TRBV5-5 | - | TRBJ2-3 | TRBD1 | 14
TGTGCCAGCAGCTTAGTGCGAGCGGGAGGGCCGGCTGAGCAGTTCTTC | CASSLVRAGGPAEQFF | TRBV7-2 | many | TRBJ2-1 | TRBD2 | 16
TGTGCCAGCAGAACTGAGATGGGCCCCCTCCACTTT | CASRTEMGPLHF | TRBV6-1 | - | TRBJ1-6 | - | 12
TGTGCCAGCAGTTCCCTGCGGACAGGGGGTAGCGAGCAGTACTTC | CASSSLRTGGSEQYF | TRBV6-8 | once | TRBJ2-7 | TRBD1 | 15
TGTGCCTGCCAAGGGGGGTCGTACCAAGAGACCCAGTACTTC | CACQGGSYQETQYF | TRBV12-3/TRBV12-4 | - | TRBJ2-5 | - | 14
TGTGCCAGCAGCTCCTTGCACACAGGGCGCCACAACATGAACACTGAAGCTTTCTTT | CASSSLHTGRHNMNTEAFF | TRBV7-8 | many | TRBJ1-1 | - | 19
TGTGCCAGCAGCTTCGAGGTTAATAGGGCCAGGGTGTACAATCAGCCCCAGCATTTT | CASSFEVNRARVYNQPQHF | TRBV7-2 | many | TRBJ1-5 | - | 19
TGTGCCAGCAGTTTCAAAGGGAGCTCCTACAATGAGCAGTTCTTC | CASSFKGSSYNEQFF | TRBV27 | - | TRBJ2-1 | - | 15
TGTGCCAGCAGCCAACGGGAGGATACGCAGTATTTT | CASSQREDTQYF | TRBV3-1 | - | TRBJ2-3 | - | 12
TGTGCCAGCAGTTTTAACCCCCCCAGGGTCCATCAGCCCCAGCATTTT | CASSFNPPRVHQPQHF | TRBV28 | many | TRBJ1-5 | - | 16
TGTGCCAGCAGCTTATTCGTAGGAGGCTCCTACAATGAGCAGTTCTTC | CASSLFVGGSYNEQFF | TRBV7-8 | - | TRBJ2-1 | - | 16
TGTGCCAGCACAGGCCTCACAGATACGCAGTATTTT | CASTGLTDTQYF | TRBV28 | few | TRBJ2-3 | - | 12
TGTGCCAGCTCACCCGTAGGCAGGGGCGAAGACTATGGCTACACCTTC | CASSPVGRGEDYGYTF | TRBV18 | - | TRBJ1-2 | - | 16
TGTGCCAGCAGCTTATCGGGGGAGGAGCATACGCAGTATTTT | CASSLSGEEHTQYF | TRBV5-6 | - | TRBJ2-3 | - | 14
TGTGCCAGCAGGAGAGGGGGACTGAACACTGAAGCTTTCTTT | CASRRGGLNTEAFF | TRBV28 | few | TRBJ1-1 | - | 14
TGTGCCAGCTCACGGGGGTCGGTATCCTACGAGCAGTACTTC | CASSRGSVSYEQYF | TRBV5-6 | few | TRBJ2-7 | - | 14
TGTGCCAGCACCCAACGGACAGGGGGCGCCTATGGCTACACCTTC | CASTQRTGGAYGYTF | TRBV7-2 | - | TRBJ1-2 | TRBD1 | 15
TGTGCCAGTCACGACATCCCGGCGTTTGGCTACACCTTC | CASHDIPAFGYTF | TRBV19 | few | TRBJ1-2 | - | 13
TGCAGTGCTAGAGGGGTACAGGGAACCGGGGAGCTGTTTTTT | CSARGVQGTGELFF | TRBV20-1 | - | TRBJ2-2 | - | 14
TGTGCCAGCGGGTTTAACACCGGGGAGCTGTTTTTT | CASGFNTGELFF | TRBV6-8 | few | TRBJ2-2 | - | 12
TGCGCCAGCAGCCATCAACCCCACTTCGAGGGCGAGCAGTACTTC | CASSHQPHFEGEQYF | TRBV4-1 | few | TRBJ2-7 | - | 15
TGCGCCAGCAGCTTCACTACAGGGAGGTCTGAAGCTTTCTTT | CASSFTTGRSEAFF | TRBV5-1 | - | TRBJ1-1 | - | 14
TGCGCCAGCAGCCTTGTCTGGGGAGGGGTCTACAATGAGCAGTTCTTC | CASSLVWGGVYNEQFF | TRBV5-1 | - | TRBJ2-1 | TRBD2 | 16
TGCGCCAGCAGCAACGGACACAACTATGGCTACACCTTC | CASSNGHNYGYTF | TRBV5-1 | - | TRBJ1-2 | - | 13
TGTGCCAGCAGCTTATTCGACGCGGACTCCTACAATGAGCAGTTCTTC | CASSLFDADSYNEQFF | TRBV7-8 | few | TRBJ2-1 | - | 16
TGTGCCAGCAGCCTAAACAGGGATAGCAATCAGCCCCAGCATTTT | CASSLNRDSNQPQHF | TRBV7-2 | many | TRBJ1-5 | - | 15